Shown below are 31 T cell receptor beta chains from a single sample sequenced in a study of T cells in Graves' hyperthyroidism and ophthalmopathy. Amplification targeted TCR beta CDR3 regions from RNA transcripts. Primed by the HTBI set, a first-round RT-PCR was run on the TCR CDR3. TCRdb called the multiplex PCR reads again in MiXCR, with one record for every CDR3 protein. The table records some 350,000 distinct CDR3 sequences, more than 20% of them present only once. Input material: blood. The receptors shown here come from a man aged 45-60 years with Graves' hyperthyroidism.

This chain joins TRBV6-1 and TRBJ1-2; a possible D gene is TRBD1 (5 bases). This CDR3 has 13 residues. CDR1 is MNHNS and CDR2 is SASEGT in the germline V gene. Trimming removed 5 bases at V and 7 bases at J, with 14 bases between. DNA of the CDR3: TGTGCCAGCAGTAACCCGGGGAGGGGTGGCTACACCTTC. Residues: CASSNPGRGGYTF.

V is TRBV6-1 and J is TRBJ2-2; D is perhaps TRBD2 (5 bases). The length of the CDR3 is 14 residues. The V end was cut by 4 bases, the J end by 8 bases, with 14 bases between. Germline-derived CDR1 and CDR2 are MNHNS and SASEGT. The CDR3, as DNA: TGTGCCAGCAGTGCCTCGGGGTCCTTAGGGGAGCTGTTTTTT. This codes for CASSASGSLGELFF.

CDR3 bases: TGTGCCAGCGTCATACAGGGAGGGACCGGGGAGCTGTTTTTT. Protein: CASVIQGGTGELFF. V and J are TRBV19 and TRBJ2-2, with D possibly TRBD2 on 7 matching bases. Germline V CDR1 and CDR2: LNHDA, SQIVND (reference sequence). V lost 9 bases to trimming and J lost 5 bases, with 16 bases between them. The length of the CDR3 is 14 residues. Full variable domain (outside the CDR3, taken from reference TRBV19 and TRBJ2-2): DGGITQSPKYLFRKEGQNVTLSCEQNLNHDAMYWYRQDPGQGLRLIYYSQIVNDFQKGDIAEGYSVSREKKESFPLTVTSAQKNPTAFYLCASVIQGGTGELFFGEGSRLTVL.

This clonotype was seen many times. This sequence joins TRBV3-1 and TRBJ1-1; D call uncertain. Trimming stripped 1 base from V and 0 bases from J, with 9 bases between. This CDR3 comprises 15 residues. CDR1 LGHDT and CDR2 YNNKEL come from the germline V gene (reference sequence). Written as DNA, the CDR3 is TGTGCCAGCAGCCAAGGTTCCAGATTGAACACTGAAGCTTTCTTT. Translation: CASSQGSRLNTEAFF.

V gene TRBV18 combines with J gene TRBJ1-3; D remains unclear. The V gene's germline CDR1 is KGHSH and CDR2 LQKENI. V lost 5 bases to trimming and J lost 0 bases, with 8 bases between them. This CDR3 contains 14 residues. The CDR3 DNA is TGTGCCAGCTCATCGGACGGCTCTGGAAACACCATATATTTT. Encoded protein: CASSSDGSGNTIYF.

The chain recombines TRBV2 with TRBJ2-5, with 9 bases aligning to TRBD2. This CDR3 comprises 14 residues. The V and J ends lost 5 bases and 4 bases, in that order; junction bases with no gene match: 5. Germline V gene sequence: CDR1 SNHLY, CDR2 FYNNEI. CDR3 DNA sequence: TGTGCCAGCAGTCTAGCGGGATCCCTAGAGACCCAGTACTTC. Translation: CASSLAGSLETQYF.

The chain links TRBV19 to TRBJ2-2; a weak D match, TRBD2 (6 bases). The CDR3 runs to 13 residues. Germline-derived CDR1 and CDR2 are LNHDA and SQIVND (reference sequence). Trimming shortened V by 7 bases and J by 4 bases, and 10 bases separated the two germline ends. Here the CDR3 reads CASTVSGTGELFF. The CDR3, as DNA: TGTGCCAGTACGGTTAGCGGCACCGGGGAGCTGTTTTTT.

At least ten counts were recorded for this clonotype. V and J are TRBV7-2 and TRBJ2-7; 7 bases match TRBD1. Germline V gene data show CDR1 as SGHTA and CDR2 as FQGNSA. This CDR3 has 15 residues. V lost 3 bases and J lost 4; bases outside the gene matches: 9. CDR3 in DNA: TGTGCCAGCAGCTTTCCACAGGGGATGGATTACGAGCAGTACTTC. Amino acids: CASSFPQGMDYEQYF.

The chain uses TRBV30 and TRBJ2-7; TRBD1 is a possible D gene (5 bases). CDR3 size: 11 residues. The germline gives CDR1 GTSNPN, CDR2 SVGIG (reference sequence). V was pared by 4 bases and J by 5 bases, with 9 bases between. The CDR3: CAWTGYDEQYF. The DNA of the CDR3 is TGTGCCTGGACAGGGTATGACGAGCAGTACTTC.

This clonotype was counted a few times. This sequence joins TRBV6-2 or TRBV6-3 and TRBJ2-1; 16 bases match TRBD2. The CDR3 totals 17 residues. The trim removed 10 bases at V and 8 bases at J, leaving 14 bases unmatched. The V gene's germline CDR1 is MNHEY and CDR2 SVGEGT. CDR3 region: CATYYSGTSGRADEQFF. The CDR3 DNA follows: TGTGCCACTTACTACTCCGGGACTAGCGGGAGGGCTGATGAGCAGTTCTTC.

This clonotype came up many times. The rearrangement uses TRBV2 and TRBJ2-1; weak D call: TRBD2 (5 bases). Trimming cost V 2 bases and J 12 bases, with 14 bases left between them. CDR1 and CDR2 (germline): SNHLY, FYNNEI. The CDR3 extends over 13 amino acids. The CDR3: CASSETGYAGQFF. In nucleotides, the CDR3 is TGTGCCAGCAGTGAAACGGGGTACGCGGGGCAGTTCTTC.

This clonotype was picked up a small number of times. The chain combines TRBV5-1 with TRBJ2-1, with TRBD2 identical over 7 bases. Germline CDR1 SGHRS, CDR2 YFSETQ. This CDR3 spans 14 amino acids. V lost 1 base and J lost 8; bases outside the gene matches: 6. Written as DNA, the CDR3 is TGCGCCAGCAGCTTGTTCGCGGGGGTAGATGAGCAGTTCTTC. This sequence encodes CASSLFAGVDEQFF. The whole variable domain, remainder taken from reference TRBV5-1 and TRBJ2-1, is KAGVTQTPRYLIKTRGQQVTLSCSPISGHRSVSWYQQTPGQGLQFLFEYFSETQRNKGNFPGRFSGRQFSNSRSEMNVSTLELGDSALYLCASSLFAGVDEQFFGPGTRLTVL.

On this clonotype: The junction departs from germline at one end; a sequencing error may be responsible. The chain employs TRBV6-9 and TRBJ2-1, with TRBD1 identical over 9 bases. Germline lookup yields CDR1 MNHGY and CDR2 SVAAGI. The CDR3 contains 11 residues. For the CDR3, the DNA is TGTGCCAGCAGTTACGGGACAGGGAGGGTCTTC. Encoded protein: CASSYGTGRVF.

Only a few counts were recorded for this clonotype. The V gene is TRBV12-5, the J gene TRBJ2-7; D unresolved. Trimming pared 2 bases from V and 1 base from J, leaving 9 bases between. This CDR3 spans 14 amino acids. Germline-derived CDR1 and CDR2 are LGHNT and FRNRAP. This chain's CDR3 is CASGLTESSYEQYF. DNA for the CDR3: TGTGCTAGTGGTTTGACGGAGTCATCCTACGAGCAGTACTTC.

This clonotype was found many times. The J gene is TRBJ2-2, the V gene TRBV24-1; unclear D gene. Germline V CDR1 and CDR2: KGHDR, SFDVKD. This CDR3 is built from 13 residues. V was shortened by 12 bases and J by 0 bases, with 10 bases between the two germline ends. The CDR3 sequence is CASRAPNTGELFF. The CDR3 nucleotides are TGTGCCTCCCGCGCTCCGAACACCGGGGAGCTGTTTTTT.

In this sample, this clonotype turned up a few times. The V call is TRBV6-1, the J call TRBJ1-1; D may be TRBD1 (6 bases). The germline V and J ends were trimmed by 8 bases and 0 bases, with 16 bases remaining between them. CDR1 is MNHNS and CDR2 is SASEGT in the germline V gene. This CDR3 has 15 residues. The CDR3 DNA reads as TGTGCCAGCGGCACAGGGTGGGAGGTGAACACTGAAGCTTTCTTT. Amino acid sequence: CASGTGWEVNTEAFF.

This CDR3 is CASSESGLANYNEQFF. The CDR3 region has the DNA TGCGCCAGCAGTGAGTCGGGACTAGCGAATTACAATGAGCAGTTCTTC. V and J are TRBV10-1 and TRBJ2-1; 10 nucleotides align to TRBD2. The CDR3 covers 16 residues. Looked up from germline, CDR1 is WNHNN and CDR2 is SYGVQD (reference sequence). V lost 0 bases, J lost 4 bases, and 3 bases stayed unmatched.

This clonotype was observed a handful of times. The gene calls are TRBV7-9 and TRBJ2-1; D call uncertain. Germline assignment: CDR1 SEHNR and CDR2 FQNEAQ (reference sequence). V was trimmed by 1 base and J by 5 bases, leaving 9 bases between them. This CDR3 is built from 14 residues. The CDR3 loop is CASSLVAYHNEQFF. CDR3 DNA: TGTGCCAGCAGCTTAGTCGCCTACCACAATGAGCAGTTCTTC.

The table lists this clonotype with a few counts. V usage is TRBV6-1 and J usage is TRBJ2-1; D perhaps matches TRBD2 (6 bases). The germline gives CDR1 MNHNS, CDR2 SASEGT. With 3 bases removed from V and 4 bases from J, the gap between germline ends came to 19 bases. The CDR3 covers 17 residues. The CDR3 DNA reads as TGTGCCAGCAGTGACTGGAGTGGGCGGGACCGATACAATGAGCAGTTCTTC. Protein: CASSDWSGRDRYNEQFF.

This clonotype was seen more than once but under ten times. This chain connects TRBV5-1 to TRBJ1-5; the match to TRBD1 covers 10 bases. V shed 7 bases, J shed 4 bases, and the junction held 5 bases outside the gene matches. Per germline, CDR1 SGHRS and CDR2 YFSETQ. This CDR3 spans 14 amino acids. CDR3 nucleotide sequence: TGCGCCAGCGGAGGGACAGGGGATAATCAGCCCCAGCATTTT. It yields the protein CASGGTGDNQPQHF. The complete variable domain, with remaining parts taken from reference TRBV5-1 and TRBJ1-5, reads KAGVTQTPRYLIKTRGQQVTLSCSPISGHRSVSWYQQTPGQGLQFLFEYFSETQRNKGNFPGRFSGRQFSNSRSEMNVSTLELGDSALYLCASGGTGDNQPQHFGDGTRLSIL.

This clonotype appeared a single time. The chain links TRBV28 to TRBJ2-7, with D tentatively TRBD2 (6 bases). Germline-derived CDR1 and CDR2 are MDHEN and SYDVKM. The CDR3 covers 18 residues. V was cut by 10 bases and J by 6 bases, with 34 bases left in between. CDR3 nucleotide sequence: TGTGCCACCGAGCAAGGGTTACCAGGGACGGGAGCCCTCTCCGAGCAGTACTTC. This translates into CATEQGLPGTGALSEQYF.

This clonotype appeared many times. CDR3 residues: CATNQGRGLAGGTQYF. The CDR3, as DNA: TGTGCCACCAACCAAGGGCGGGGTCTAGCGGGAGGTACGCAGTATTTT. The chain combines TRBV15 with TRBJ2-3; 11 bases align to TRBD2. Germline loops: CDR1 LNHNV, CDR2 YYDKDF (reference sequence). V was pared by 7 bases and J by 8 bases, with 14 bases of the junction left unmatched. This CDR3 region has 16 residues.

Turning to this clonotype: Possible read error: a much larger clone is one base away. The chain combines TRBV18 with TRBJ2-2; the D is unclear. This CDR3 spans 14 amino acids. Germline V lookup: CDR1 KGHSH, CDR2 LQKENI. The CDR3 loop is CAISRTPDTGELFF. The DNA of the CDR3 is TGTGCCATCTCACGGACCCCAGATACCGGGGAGCTGTTTTTT.

This clonotype was seen only a few times. This chain connects TRBV7-9 to TRBJ2-1; TRBD1 might be the D (5 bases). Per germline, CDR1 SEHNR and CDR2 FQNEAQ (reference sequence). CDR3 length: 15 amino acids. V was trimmed by 6 bases and J by 4 bases, leaving 16 bases between them. CDR3: CASRIYWGDYNEQFF. CDR3 nucleotides: TGTGCCAGCAGAATCTATTGGGGCGATTACAATGAGCAGTTCTTC.

This chain uses TRBV20-1 with TRBJ2-7, with 8 nucleotides matching TRBD2. The CDR3 covers 15 residues. V lost 0 bases and J lost 4; bases outside the gene matches: 8. The germline V gene has CDR1 DFQATT and CDR2 SNEGSKA (reference sequence). The CDR3, as DNA: TGCAGTGCTAGAGAGCCGGGAGGGCAGAGGTACGAGCAGTACTTC. Translating it yields CSAREPGGQRYEQYF.

There are a few counts of this clonotype. The CDR3 DNA sequence: TGTGCCAGCAGTTACCCGAATACCCGACAGGGCGGACGGCACGAGCAGTACTTC. It yields the protein CASSYPNTRQGGRHEQYF. The chain joins TRBV6-9 to TRBJ2-7; TRBD1 matches 7 bases. V was clipped by 3 bases and J by 5 bases; unmatched bases: 19. Germline V gene sequence: CDR1 MNHGY, CDR2 SVAAGI. The CDR3 sequence is 18 residues long.

In its sample, this clonotype was seen many times. This chain uses TRBV11-2 with TRBJ2-1, with 9 bases fitting TRBD2. CDR3 size: 15 residues. Germline loops: CDR1 SGHAT, CDR2 FQNNGV. J gave up 8 bases and V 5 bases, and 10 bases lay outside the gene matches. This CDR3 is CASSPQGGRADEQFF. The DNA for the CDR3 is TGTGCCAGCAGCCCCCAAGGCGGGAGGGCTGATGAGCAGTTCTTC.

The rearrangement joins TRBV20-1 to TRBJ2-3; perhaps TRBD1 as D (6 bases). The CDR3 sequence is 15 residues long. Deletions cut 3 bases from V and 6 bases from J, with 19 bases between. Germline V gives CDR1 DFQATT, CDR2 SNEGSKA (reference sequence). CDR3 region: CSASRGRAQADTQYF. CDR3 sequence (DNA): TGCAGTGCTAGCAGGGGCAGGGCGCAGGCGGATACGCAGTATTTT.

The V and J genes are TRBV20-1 and TRBJ2-5; 13 bases are shared with TRBD2. The germline gives CDR1 DFQATT, CDR2 SNEGSKA (reference sequence). The CDR3 has 15 residues. The ends lost 1 base at V and 3 bases at J; junction bases unmatched: 2. The chain's CDR3 is CSARAGTSGEETQYF. The CDR3 DNA reads TGCAGTGCTAGAGCCGGGACTAGCGGGGAAGAGACCCAGTACTTC.

This clonotype was counted only a few times. The CDR3 bases are TGCGCCAGCAGCTTGGTCGGCATGTCAAGGGCTTTCTTT. It translates to CASSLVGMSRAFF. The genes are TRBV5-1 and TRBJ1-1; D call uncertain. V lost 0 bases and J 11 bases, leaving 14 bases between the germline ends. The CDR3 is made up of 13 amino acids. Germline assignment: CDR1 SGHRS and CDR2 YFSETQ.

This clonotype was counted only a few times. The chain combines TRBV7-2 with TRBJ2-5; D possibly corresponds to TRBD2 (6 bases). Germline CDR1 is SGHTA and CDR2 is FQGNSA. The CDR3 is 13 residues long. The germline V and J ends were trimmed by 6 bases and 2 bases, with 10 bases remaining between them. CDR3 nucleotides: TGTGCCAGCAGGCCGGGACTGCAAGAGACCCAGTACTTC. Amino acids: CASRPGLQETQYF. The full variable domain, completed using reference TRBV7-2 and TRBJ2-5, is GAGVSQSPSNKVTEKGKDVELRCDPISGHTALYWYRQSLGQGLEFLIYFQGNSAPDKSGLPSDRFSAERTGGSVSTLTIQRTQQEDSAVYLCASRPGLQETQYFGPGTRLLVL.